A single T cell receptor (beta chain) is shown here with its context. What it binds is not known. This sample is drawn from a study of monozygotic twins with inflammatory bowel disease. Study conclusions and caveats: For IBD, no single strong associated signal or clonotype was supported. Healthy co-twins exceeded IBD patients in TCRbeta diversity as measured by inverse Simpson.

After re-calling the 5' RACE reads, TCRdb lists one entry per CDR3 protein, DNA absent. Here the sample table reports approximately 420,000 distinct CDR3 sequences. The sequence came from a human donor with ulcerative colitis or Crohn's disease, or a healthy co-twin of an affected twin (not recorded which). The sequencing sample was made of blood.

CDR3 amino acids: CASSFSPITEAFF. The chain has TRBV12-3 or TRBV12-4 and TRBJ1-1. CDR3 size: 13 residues.